This T cell receptor beta chain was retrieved from a study of blood T cell repertoires in COVID-19. Study details: Samples came from the United States, Italy and Spain, spanning acute and convalescent COVID-19. PBMCs, B-cell-depleted T cells, or T cells provided the cDNA or gDNA that made up the material.

The CDR3 extends over 14 amino acids. J lost 8 bases, V lost 2 bases, and 6 bases had no gene match. The germline CDR1 and CDR2 sequences are KGHSH and LQKENI. Original methodology: Reference gene primers were amplified, and this amplification served to estimate nucleated cell counts. Here immunoSEQ multiplex PCR was the method, and the copy in TCRdb shows in-frame clones only, minus some. The DNA was the basis for D and trimming; V, J and clone size are from that table. This repertoire shows hundreds of thousands of clones, about 90% found once; its top ten account for 0.2% to 0.3%. Sequenced input: peripheral blood. V and J are TRBV18 and TRBJ1-2; 9 bases are a match to TRBD1. This clonotype was obtained from a woman aged 18-29 years with acute or convalescent COVID-19. The CDR3 spells CASSPGDRVYGYTF. CDR3 nucleotides: TGTGCCAGCTCACCAGGGGACAGGGTTTACGGCTACACCTTC.